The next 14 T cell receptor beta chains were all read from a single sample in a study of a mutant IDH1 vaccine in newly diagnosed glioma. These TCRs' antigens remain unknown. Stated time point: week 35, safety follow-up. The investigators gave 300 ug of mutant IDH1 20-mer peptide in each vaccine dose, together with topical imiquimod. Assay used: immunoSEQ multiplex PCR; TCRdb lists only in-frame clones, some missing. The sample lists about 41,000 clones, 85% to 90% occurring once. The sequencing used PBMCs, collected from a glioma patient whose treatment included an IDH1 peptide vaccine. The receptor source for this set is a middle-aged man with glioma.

The CDR3 is CASRPPGATNTEAFF. In DNA, the CDR3 is TGTGCCAGCAGACCCCCAGGGGCTACGAACACTGAAGCTTTCTTT. The rearrangement uses TRBV28 and TRBJ1-1, with D perhaps TRBD1 (6 bases). This CDR3 has 15 residues. V lost 6 bases and J 1 base, leaving 15 bases between the germline ends. Germline CDR1 is MDHEN and CDR2 is SYDVKM.

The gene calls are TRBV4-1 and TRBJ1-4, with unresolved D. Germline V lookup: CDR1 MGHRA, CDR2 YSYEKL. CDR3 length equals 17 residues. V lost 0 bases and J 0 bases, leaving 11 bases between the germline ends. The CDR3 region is CASSQEFAGTTNEKLFF. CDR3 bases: TGCGCCAGCAGCCAAGAGTTCGCGGGGACAACTAATGAAAAACTGTTTTTT.

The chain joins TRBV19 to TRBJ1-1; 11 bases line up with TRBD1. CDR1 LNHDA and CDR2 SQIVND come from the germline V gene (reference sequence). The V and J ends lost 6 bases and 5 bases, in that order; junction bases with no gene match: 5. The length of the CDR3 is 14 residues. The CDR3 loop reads CASSFGQGATEAFF. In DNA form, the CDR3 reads TGTGCCAGTAGCTTTGGACAGGGGGCAACTGAAGCTTTCTTT. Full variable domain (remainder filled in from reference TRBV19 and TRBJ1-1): DGGITQSPKYLFRKEGQNVTLSCEQNLNHDAMYWYRQDPGQGLRLIYYSQIVNDFQKGDIAEGYSVSREKKESFPLTVTSAQKNPTAFYLCASSFGQGATEAFFGQGTRLTVV.

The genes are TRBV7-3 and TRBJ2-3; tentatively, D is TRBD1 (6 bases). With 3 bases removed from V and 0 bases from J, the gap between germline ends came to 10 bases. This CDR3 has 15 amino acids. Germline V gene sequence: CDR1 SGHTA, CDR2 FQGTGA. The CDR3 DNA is TGTGCCAGCAGCTTGCGAGGACAGAGCACAGATACGCAGTATTTT. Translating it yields CASSLRGQSTDTQYF.

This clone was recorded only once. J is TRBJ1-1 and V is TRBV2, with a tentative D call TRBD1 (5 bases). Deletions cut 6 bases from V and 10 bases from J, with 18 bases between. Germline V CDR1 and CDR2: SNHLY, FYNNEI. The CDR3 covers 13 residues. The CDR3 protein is CASRATGTRTAFF. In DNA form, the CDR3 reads TGTGCCAGCAGAGCTACCGGGACCCGGACAGCTTTCTTT. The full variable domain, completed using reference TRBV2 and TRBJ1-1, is EPEVTQTPSHQVTQMGQEVILRCVPISNHLYFYWYRQILGQKVEFLVSFYNNEISEKSEIFDDQFSVERPDGSNFTLKIRSTKLEDSAMYFCASRATGTRTAFFGQGTRLTVV.

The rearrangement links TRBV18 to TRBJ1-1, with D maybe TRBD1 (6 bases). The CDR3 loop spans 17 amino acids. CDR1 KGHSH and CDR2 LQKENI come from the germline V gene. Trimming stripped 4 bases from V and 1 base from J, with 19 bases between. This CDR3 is CASSHNPKGGENTEAFF. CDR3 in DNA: TGTGCCAGCTCACATAACCCAAAAGGGGGGGAGAACACTGAAGCTTTCTTT. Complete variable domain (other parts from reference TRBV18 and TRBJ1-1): NAGVMQNPRHLVRRRGQEARLRCSPMKGHSHVYWYRQLPEEGLKFMVYLQKENIIDESGMPKERFSAEFPKEGPSILRIQQVVRGDSAAYFCASSHNPKGGENTEAFFGQGTRLTVV.

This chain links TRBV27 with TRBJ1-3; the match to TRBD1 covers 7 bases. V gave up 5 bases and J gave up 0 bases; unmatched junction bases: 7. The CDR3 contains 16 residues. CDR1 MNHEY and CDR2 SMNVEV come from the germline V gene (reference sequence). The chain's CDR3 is CASSGRQGNSGNTIYF. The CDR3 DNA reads TGTGCCAGCAGTGGTCGACAGGGCAACTCTGGAAACACCATATATTTT.

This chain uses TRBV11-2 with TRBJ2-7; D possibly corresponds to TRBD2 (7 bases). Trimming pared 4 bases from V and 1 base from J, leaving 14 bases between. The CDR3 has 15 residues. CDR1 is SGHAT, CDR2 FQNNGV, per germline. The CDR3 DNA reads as TGTGCCAGCAGCTCGTTAAGGGGGGGGTCCTACGAGCAGTACTTC. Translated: CASSSLRGGSYEQYF.

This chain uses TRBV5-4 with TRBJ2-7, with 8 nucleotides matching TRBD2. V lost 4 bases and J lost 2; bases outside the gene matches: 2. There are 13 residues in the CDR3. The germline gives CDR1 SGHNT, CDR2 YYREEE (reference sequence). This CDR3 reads CASSRGGTYEQYV. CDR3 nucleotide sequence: TGTGCCAGCAGCCGCGGGGGGACCTACGAGCAGTACGTC.

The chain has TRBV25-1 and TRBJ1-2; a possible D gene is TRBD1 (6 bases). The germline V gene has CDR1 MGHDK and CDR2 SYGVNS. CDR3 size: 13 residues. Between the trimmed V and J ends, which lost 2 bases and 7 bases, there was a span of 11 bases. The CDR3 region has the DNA TGTGCCAGCAGTGAAGCAGGGGTGAGTGGCTACACCTTC. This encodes CASSEAGVSGYTF.

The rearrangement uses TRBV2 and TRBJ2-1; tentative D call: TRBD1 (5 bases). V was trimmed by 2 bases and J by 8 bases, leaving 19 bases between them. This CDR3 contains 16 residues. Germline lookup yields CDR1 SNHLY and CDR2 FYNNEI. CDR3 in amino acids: CASSENPLGWGHEQFF. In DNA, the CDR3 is TGTGCCAGCAGTGAAAACCCTCTGGGTTGGGGCCATGAGCAGTTCTTC.

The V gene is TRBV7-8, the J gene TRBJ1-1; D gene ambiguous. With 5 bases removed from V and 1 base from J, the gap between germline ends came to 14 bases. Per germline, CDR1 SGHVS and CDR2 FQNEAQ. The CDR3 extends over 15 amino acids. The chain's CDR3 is CASSLMTVQNTEAFF. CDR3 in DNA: TGTGCCAGCAGCCTAATGACGGTTCAGAACACTGAAGCTTTCTTT.

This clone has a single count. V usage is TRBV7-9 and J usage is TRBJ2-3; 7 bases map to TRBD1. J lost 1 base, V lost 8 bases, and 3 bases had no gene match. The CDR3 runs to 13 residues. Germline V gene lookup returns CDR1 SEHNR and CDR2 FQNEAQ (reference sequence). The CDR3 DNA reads TGTGCCAGCGGGACAGCTGGCACAGATACGCAGTATTTT. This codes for CASGTAGTDTQYF.

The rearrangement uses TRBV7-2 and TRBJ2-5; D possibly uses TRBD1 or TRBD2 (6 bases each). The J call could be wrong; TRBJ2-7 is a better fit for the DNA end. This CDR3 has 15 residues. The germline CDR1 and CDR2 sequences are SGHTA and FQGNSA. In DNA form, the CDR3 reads TGTGCCAGCAGCTTAGTACAGGGACTCTCCTACGAGCAGTACTTC. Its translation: CASSLVQGLSYEQYF.